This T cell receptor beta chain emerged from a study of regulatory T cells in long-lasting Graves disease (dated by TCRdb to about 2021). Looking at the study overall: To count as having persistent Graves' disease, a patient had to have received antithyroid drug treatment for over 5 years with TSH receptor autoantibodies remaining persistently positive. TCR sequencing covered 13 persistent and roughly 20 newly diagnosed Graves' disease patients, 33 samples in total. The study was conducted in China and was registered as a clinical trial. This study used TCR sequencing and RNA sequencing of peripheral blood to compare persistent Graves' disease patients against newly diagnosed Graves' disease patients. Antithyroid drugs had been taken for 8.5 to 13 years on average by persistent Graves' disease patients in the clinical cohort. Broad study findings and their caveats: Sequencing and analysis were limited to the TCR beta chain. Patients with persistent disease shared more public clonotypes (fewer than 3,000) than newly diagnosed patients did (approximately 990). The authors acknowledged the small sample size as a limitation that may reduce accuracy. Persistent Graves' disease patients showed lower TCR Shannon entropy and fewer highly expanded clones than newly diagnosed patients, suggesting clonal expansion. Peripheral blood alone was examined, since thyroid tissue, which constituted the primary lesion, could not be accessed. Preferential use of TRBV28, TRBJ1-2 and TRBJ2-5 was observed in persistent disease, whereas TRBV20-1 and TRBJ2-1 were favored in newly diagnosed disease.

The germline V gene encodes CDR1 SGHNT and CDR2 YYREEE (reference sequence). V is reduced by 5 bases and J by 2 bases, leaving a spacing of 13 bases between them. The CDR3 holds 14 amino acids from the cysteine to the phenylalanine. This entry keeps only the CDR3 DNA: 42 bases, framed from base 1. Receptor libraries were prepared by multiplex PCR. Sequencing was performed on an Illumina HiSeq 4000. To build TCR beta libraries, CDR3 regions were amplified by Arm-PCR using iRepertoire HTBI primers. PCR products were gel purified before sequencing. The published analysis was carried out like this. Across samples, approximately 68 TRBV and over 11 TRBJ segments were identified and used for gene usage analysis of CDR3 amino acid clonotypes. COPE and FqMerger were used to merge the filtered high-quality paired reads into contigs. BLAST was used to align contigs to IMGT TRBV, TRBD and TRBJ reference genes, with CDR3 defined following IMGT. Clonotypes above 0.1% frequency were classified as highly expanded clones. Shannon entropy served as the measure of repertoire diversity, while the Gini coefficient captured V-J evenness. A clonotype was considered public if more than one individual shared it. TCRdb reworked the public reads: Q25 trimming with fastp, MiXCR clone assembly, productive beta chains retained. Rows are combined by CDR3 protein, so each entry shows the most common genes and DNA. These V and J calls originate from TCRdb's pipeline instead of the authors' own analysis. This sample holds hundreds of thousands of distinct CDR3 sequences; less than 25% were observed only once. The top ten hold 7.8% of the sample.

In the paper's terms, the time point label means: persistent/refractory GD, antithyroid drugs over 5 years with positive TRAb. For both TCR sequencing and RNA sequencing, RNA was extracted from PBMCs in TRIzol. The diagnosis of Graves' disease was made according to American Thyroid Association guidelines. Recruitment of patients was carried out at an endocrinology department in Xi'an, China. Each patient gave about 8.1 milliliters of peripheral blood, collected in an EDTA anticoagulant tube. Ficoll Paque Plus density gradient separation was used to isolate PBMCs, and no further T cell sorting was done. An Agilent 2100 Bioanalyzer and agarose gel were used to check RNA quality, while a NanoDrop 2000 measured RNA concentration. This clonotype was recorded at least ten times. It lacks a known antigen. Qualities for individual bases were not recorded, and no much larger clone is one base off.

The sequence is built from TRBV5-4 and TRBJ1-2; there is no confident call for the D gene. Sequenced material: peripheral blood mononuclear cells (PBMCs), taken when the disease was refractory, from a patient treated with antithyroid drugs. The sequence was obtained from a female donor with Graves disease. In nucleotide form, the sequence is TGTGCCAGCAGATCTCAAGGGCTCAACTATGGCTACACCTTC. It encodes CASRSQGLNYGYTF. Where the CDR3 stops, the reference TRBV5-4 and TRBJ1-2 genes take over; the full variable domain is ETGVTQSPTHLIKTRGQQVTLRCSSQSGHNTVSWYQQALGQGPQFIFQYYREEENGRGNFPPRFSGLQFPNYSSELNVNALELDDSALYLCASRSQGLNYGYTFGSGTRLTVV.